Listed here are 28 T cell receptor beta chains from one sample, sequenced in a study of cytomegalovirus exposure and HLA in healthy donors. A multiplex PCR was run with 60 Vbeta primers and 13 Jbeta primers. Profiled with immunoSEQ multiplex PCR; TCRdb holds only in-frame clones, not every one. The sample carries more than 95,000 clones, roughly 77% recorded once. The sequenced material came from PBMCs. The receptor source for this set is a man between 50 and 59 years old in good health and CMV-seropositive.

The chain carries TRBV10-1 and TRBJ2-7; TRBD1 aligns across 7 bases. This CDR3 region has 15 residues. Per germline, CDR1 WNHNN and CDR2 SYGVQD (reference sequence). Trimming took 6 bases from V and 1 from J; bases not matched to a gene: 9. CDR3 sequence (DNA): TGCGCCAGCAGGACCCGGACAGGAGTGTCCTACGAGCAGTACTTC. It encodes CASRTRTGVSYEQYF.

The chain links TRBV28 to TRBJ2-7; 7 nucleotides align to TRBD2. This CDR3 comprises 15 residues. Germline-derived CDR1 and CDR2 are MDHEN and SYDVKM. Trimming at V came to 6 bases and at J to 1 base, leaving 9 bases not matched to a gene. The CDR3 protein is CASRGSGATSYEQYF. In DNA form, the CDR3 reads TGTGCCAGCAGGGGAAGCGGGGCTACGTCCTACGAGCAGTACTTC.

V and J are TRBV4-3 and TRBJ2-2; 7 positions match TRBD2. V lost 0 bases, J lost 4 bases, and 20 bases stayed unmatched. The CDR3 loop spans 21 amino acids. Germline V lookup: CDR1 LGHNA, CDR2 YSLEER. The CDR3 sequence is CASSQDRNAGGAGVSTGELFF. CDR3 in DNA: TGCGCCAGCAGCCAAGATCGGAATGCTGGTGGGGCGGGAGTGAGCACCGGGGAGCTGTTTTTT.

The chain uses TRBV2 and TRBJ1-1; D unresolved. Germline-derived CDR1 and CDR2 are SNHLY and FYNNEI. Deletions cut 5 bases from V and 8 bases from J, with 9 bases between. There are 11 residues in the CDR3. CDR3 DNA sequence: TGTGCCAGCAGTCAGACCGGGGAAGCTTTCTTT. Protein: CASSQTGEAFF.

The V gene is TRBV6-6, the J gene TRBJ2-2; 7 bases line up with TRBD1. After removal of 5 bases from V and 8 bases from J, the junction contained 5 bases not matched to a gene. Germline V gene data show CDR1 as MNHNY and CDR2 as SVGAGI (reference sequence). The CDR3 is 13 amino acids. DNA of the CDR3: TGTGCCAGCAGTAACCAGGGACAGGGGGAGCTGTTTTTT. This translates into CASSNQGQGELFF.

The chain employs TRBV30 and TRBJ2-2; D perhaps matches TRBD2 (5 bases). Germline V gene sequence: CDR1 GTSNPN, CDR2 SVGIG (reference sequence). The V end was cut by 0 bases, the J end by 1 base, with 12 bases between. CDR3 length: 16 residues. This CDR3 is CAWSVRVGRNTGELFF. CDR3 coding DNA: TGTGCCTGGAGTGTACGAGTAGGGAGGAACACCGGGGAGCTGTTTTTT.

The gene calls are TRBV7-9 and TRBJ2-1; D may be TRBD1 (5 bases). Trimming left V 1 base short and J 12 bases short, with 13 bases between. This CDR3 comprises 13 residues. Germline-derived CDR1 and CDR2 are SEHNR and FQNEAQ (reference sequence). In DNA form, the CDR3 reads TGTGCCAGCAGCTTAGGCCAGGGTATTTGGCAGTTCTTC. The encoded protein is CASSLGQGIWQFF.

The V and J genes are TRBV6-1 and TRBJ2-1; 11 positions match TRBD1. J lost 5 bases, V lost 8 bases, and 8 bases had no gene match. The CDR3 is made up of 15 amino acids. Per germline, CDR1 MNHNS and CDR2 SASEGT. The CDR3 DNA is TGTGCCAGCGGACCCGGGACAGGGGGGGACAATGAGCAGTTCTTC. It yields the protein CASGPGTGGDNEQFF.

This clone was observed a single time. CDR3 in amino acids: CASSSPGVYGYTF. The CDR3 DNA follows: TGTGCCAGCAGTTCCCCAGGGGTCTATGGCTACACCTTC. The J gene is TRBJ1-2, the V gene TRBV28; possible D gene TRBD1, 6 bases. V lost 4 bases and J lost 4, with 10 bases in between. Per the germline V gene, CDR1 is MDHEN and CDR2 is SYDVKM. There are 13 residues in the CDR3.

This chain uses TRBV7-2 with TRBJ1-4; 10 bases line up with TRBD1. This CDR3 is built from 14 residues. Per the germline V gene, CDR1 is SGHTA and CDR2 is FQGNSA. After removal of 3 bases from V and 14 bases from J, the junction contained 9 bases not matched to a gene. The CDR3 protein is CASSFLDRGRSLFF. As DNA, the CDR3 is TGTGCCAGCAGCTTTCTAGACAGGGGGCGCAGCCTGTTTTTT.

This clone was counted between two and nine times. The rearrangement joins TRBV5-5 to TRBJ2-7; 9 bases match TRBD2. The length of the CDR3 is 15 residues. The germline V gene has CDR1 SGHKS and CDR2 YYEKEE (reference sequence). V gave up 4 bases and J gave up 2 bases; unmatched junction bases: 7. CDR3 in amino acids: CASSPSAGGTYEQYF. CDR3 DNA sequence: TGTGCCAGCAGCCCGTCGGCGGGAGGGACCTACGAGCAGTACTTC.

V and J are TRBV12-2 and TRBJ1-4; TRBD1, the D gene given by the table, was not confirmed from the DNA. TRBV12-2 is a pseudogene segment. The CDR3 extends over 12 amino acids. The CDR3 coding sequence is TGTGCAAGTCGCTTCAGGGCAGGGGGACTGTTTTTT. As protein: CASRFRAGGLFF.

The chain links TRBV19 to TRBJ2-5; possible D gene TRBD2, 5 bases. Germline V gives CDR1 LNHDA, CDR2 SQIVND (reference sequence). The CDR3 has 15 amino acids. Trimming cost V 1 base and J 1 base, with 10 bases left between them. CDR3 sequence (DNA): TGTGCCAGTAGTATAGGAGGGAAAGTCCAAGAGACCCAGTACTTC. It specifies CASSIGGKVQETQYF.

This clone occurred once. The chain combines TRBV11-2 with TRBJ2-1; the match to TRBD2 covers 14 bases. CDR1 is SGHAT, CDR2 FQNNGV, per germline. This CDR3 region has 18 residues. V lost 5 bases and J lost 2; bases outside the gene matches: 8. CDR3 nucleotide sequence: TGTGCCAGCAGCAGCGGGACTAGCGGGGGCCGGCCCTACAATGAGCAGTTCTTC. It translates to CASSSGTSGGRPYNEQFF. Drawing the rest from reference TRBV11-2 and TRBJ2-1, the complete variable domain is EAGVAQSPRYKIIEKRQSVAFWCNPISGHATLYWYQQILGQGPKLLIQFQNNGVVDDSQLPKDRFSAERLKGVDSTLKIQPAKLEDSAVYLCASSSGTSGGRPYNEQFFGPGTRLTVL.

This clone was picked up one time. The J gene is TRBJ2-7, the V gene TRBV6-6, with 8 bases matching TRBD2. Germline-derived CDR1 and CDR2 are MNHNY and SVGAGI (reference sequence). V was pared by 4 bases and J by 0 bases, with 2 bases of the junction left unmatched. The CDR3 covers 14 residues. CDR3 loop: CASSSSGHSYEQYF. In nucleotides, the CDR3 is TGTGCCAGCAGTTCTAGCGGGCACTCCTACGAGCAGTACTTC.

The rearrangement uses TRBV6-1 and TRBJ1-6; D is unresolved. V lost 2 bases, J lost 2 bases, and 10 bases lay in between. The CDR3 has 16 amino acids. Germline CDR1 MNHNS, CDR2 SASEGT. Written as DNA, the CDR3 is TGTGCCAGCAGTGAATCCAAGGAGCCCTATAATTCACCCCTCCACTTT. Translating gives CASSESKEPYNSPLHF.

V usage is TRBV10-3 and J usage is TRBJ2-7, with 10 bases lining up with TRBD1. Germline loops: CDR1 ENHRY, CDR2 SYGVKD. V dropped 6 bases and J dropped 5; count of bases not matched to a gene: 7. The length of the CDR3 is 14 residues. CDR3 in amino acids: CAIRPGTGDHEQYF. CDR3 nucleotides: TGTGCCATCAGGCCCGGGACAGGGGACCACGAGCAGTACTTC.

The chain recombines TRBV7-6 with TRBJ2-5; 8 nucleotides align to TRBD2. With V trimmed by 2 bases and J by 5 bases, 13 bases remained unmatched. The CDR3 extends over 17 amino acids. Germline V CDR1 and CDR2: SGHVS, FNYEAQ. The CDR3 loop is CASSLWASGGTTETQYF. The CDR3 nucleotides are TGTGCCAGCAGCTTATGGGCCAGCGGGGGCACCACGGAGACCCAGTACTTC.

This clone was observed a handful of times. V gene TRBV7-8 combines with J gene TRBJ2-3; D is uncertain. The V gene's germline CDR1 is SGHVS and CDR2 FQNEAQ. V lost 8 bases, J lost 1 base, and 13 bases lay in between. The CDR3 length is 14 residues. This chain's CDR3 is CASGASKGTDTQYF. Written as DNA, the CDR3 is TGTGCCAGCGGAGCCTCAAAGGGCACAGATACGCAGTATTTT.

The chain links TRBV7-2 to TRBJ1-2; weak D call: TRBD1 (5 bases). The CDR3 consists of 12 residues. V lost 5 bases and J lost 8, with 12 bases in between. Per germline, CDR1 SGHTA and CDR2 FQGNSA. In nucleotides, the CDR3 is TGTGCCAGCAGCGTAGGGGCGGGGGGCTACACCTTC. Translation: CASSVGAGGYTF.

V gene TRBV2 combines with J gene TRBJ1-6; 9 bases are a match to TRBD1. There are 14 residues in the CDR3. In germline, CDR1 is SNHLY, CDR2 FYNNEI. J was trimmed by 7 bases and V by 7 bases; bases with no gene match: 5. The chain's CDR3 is CASTQGAGNSPLHF. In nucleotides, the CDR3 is TGTGCCAGCACACAGGGGGCCGGGAATTCACCCCTCCACTTT.

As DNA, the CDR3 is TGCGCCAGCACCGGGGGATTTAATGAAAAACTGTTTTTT. Residues: CASTGGFNEKLFF. The chain links TRBV4-3 to TRBJ1-4, with D perhaps matching TRBD1 (5 bases). CDR3 length equals 13 residues. Germline-derived CDR1 and CDR2 are LGHNA and YSLEER. The ends were cut back, 7 bases at V and 4 bases at J, with 10 bases in the middle.

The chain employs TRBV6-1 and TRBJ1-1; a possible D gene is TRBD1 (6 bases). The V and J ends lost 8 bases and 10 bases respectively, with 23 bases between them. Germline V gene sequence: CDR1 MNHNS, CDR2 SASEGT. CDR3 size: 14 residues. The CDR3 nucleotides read TGTGCCAGCGAAACAGCCCGCGACACAGGGAGAGCTTTCTTT. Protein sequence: CASETARDTGRAFF.

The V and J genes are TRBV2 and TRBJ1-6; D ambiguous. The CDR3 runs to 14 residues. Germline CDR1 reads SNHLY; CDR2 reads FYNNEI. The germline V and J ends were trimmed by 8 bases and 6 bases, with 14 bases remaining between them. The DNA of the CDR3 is TGTGCCAGCCTCGAGGGCAACGGTAATTCACCCCTCCACTTT. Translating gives CASLEGNGNSPLHF. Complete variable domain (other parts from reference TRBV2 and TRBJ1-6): EPEVTQTPSHQVTQMGQEVILRCVPISNHLYFYWYRQILGQKVEFLVSFYNNEISEKSEIFDDQFSVERPDGSNFTLKIRSTKLEDSAMYFCASLEGNGNSPLHFGNGTRLTVT.

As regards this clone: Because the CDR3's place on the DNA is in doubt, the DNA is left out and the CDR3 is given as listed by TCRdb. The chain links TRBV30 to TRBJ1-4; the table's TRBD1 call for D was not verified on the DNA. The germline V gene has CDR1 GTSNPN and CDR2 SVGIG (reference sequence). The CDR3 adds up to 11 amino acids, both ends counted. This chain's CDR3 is CAWGLGSGVIF.

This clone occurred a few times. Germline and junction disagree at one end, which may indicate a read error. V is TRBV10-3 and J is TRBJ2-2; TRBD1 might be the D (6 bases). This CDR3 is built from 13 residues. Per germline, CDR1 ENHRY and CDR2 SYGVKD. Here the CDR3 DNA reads TGTGCAATCACAGGGACGAACACCGGGGAGCTGTTTTTT. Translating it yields CAITGTNTGELFF.

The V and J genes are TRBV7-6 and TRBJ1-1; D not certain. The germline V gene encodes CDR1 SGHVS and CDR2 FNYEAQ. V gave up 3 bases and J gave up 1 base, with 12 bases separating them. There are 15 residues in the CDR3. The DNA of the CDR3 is TGTGCCAGCAGCTTGGGCCGGGGTGGGAACACTGAAGCTTTCTTT. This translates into CASSLGRGGNTEAFF.

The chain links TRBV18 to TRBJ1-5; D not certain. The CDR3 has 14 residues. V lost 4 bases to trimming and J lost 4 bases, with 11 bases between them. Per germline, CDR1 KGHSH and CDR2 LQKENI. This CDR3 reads CASSLTGENQPQHF. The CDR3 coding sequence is TGTGCCAGCTCACTTACCGGGGAGAATCAGCCCCAGCATTTT.